Listed here is a single T cell receptor beta chain. Its specificity is unknown. Genomic DNA per cell subset filled all wells of several immunoSEQ plates. Sequenced by immunoSEQ multiplex PCR; TCRdb stores in-frame clones only, minus some. Among millions of clones listed, 90% to 95% were seen once. This sample is part of a study of shared clonotypes between healthy human individuals. The ends were cut back, 5 bases at V and 2 bases at J, with 25 bases in the middle. CDR3 size: 20 residues. The germline V gene has CDR1 LNHDA and CDR2 SQIVND (reference sequence). Findings of the study overall: Clonotype sharing across four donors was observed for about 5.2% of naive CD4 clonotypes. On the whole, naive subsets had larger estimated richness than memory subsets had. Clonotype sharing levels among donors were expected to vary with sequencing depth.

This receptor was taken from a man younger than 35 in good health. Sequenced material: naive CD4+ T cells sorted from blood. Subset denoted: CD45RA+ positively selected. The J gene is TRBJ1-6, the V gene TRBV19, with D maybe TRBD1 (5 bases). CDR3 sequence: CASSASRARSPHPYNSPLHF. The CDR3, as DNA: TGTGCCAGTAGTGCATCCAGGGCGCGCTCACCCCACCCCTATAATTCACCCCTCCACTTT.